A single sample gave rise to the 8 T cell receptor beta chains below, sequenced in a study of shared clonotypes between healthy human individuals. Measured with immunoSEQ multiplex PCR; TCRdb has only the in-frame clones, and not every one. The table lists about 2 million clones, less than 95% of them singletons, with around 1.1% in the top ten. Naive CD8 cells lacked CD45RO, underwent positive selection for CCR7 and left out terminally differentiated effector memory CD45RA+ cells. Input material: naive CD8+ T cells sorted from blood. Receptor source: a man aged 18 to 30 in good health.

This sequence joins TRBV6-1 and TRBJ2-1; no clear D. V was shortened by 1 base and J by 8 bases, with 9 bases between the two germline ends. This CDR3 contains 13 residues. Germline CDR1 is MNHNS and CDR2 is SASEGT. This chain's CDR3 is CASSEEVGDEQFF. The CDR3 nucleotides read TGTGCCAGCAGTGAAGAGGTCGGCGATGAGCAGTTCTTC.

The chain has TRBV7-8 and TRBJ2-5; the D gene is possibly TRBD2 (5 bases). The CDR3 is 15 amino acids. Trimming stripped 1 base from V and 3 bases from J, with 12 bases between. CDR1 is SGHVS and CDR2 is FQNEAQ in the germline V gene. The CDR3 sequence: CASSLVNSREETQYF. CDR3 sequence (DNA): TGTGCCAGCAGCTTAGTTAACTCGAGGGAAGAGACCCAGTACTTC. The whole variable domain, remainder taken from reference TRBV7-8 and TRBJ2-5, is GAGVSQSPRYKVAKRGQDVALRCDPISGHVSLFWYQQALGQGPEFLTYFQNEAQLDKSGLPSDRFFAERPEGSVSTLKIQRTQQEDSAVYLCASSLVNSREETQYFGPGTRLLVL.

The rearrangement joins TRBV5-4 to TRBJ2-3, with a tentative D call TRBD1 (7 bases). Germline CDR1 reads SGHNT; CDR2 reads YYREEE (reference sequence). CDR3 length equals 13 residues. The CDR3 DNA is TGTGCGACTAGGGGGCGGAGCACAGATACGCAGTATTTT. Translation gives CATRGRSTDTQYF.

V gene TRBV11-2 combines with J gene TRBJ2-1; 13 positions agree with TRBD2. Germline CDR1 and CDR2: SGHAT and FQNNGV. CDR3 size: 17 residues. J was trimmed by 5 bases and V by 2 bases; bases with no gene match: 6. CDR3 in DNA: TGTGCCAGCAGCTTATCCGGACTAGCGGGGGTTAACAATGAGCAGTTCTTC. The encoded protein is CASSLSGLAGVNNEQFF.

This chain links TRBV4-1 with TRBJ2-1; TRBD2 aligns across 8 bases. The length of the CDR3 is 16 residues. Trimming took 3 bases from V and 7 from J; bases not matched to a gene: 11. Per the germline V gene, CDR1 is MGHRA and CDR2 is YSYEKL. This CDR3 is CASSQDSGTFLNEQFF. The CDR3 DNA is TGCGCCAGCAGCCAGGATAGCGGGACCTTTTTGAATGAGCAGTTCTTC.

The chain is built from TRBV28 and TRBJ1-6; possibly TRBD1 for D (6 bases). The CDR3 is 17 amino acids. Germline loops: CDR1 MDHEN, CDR2 SYDVKM. V lost 6 bases to trimming and J lost 4 bases, with 19 bases between them. This chain's CDR3 is CASSFTGTLQYNSPLHF. The CDR3 DNA reads TGTGCCAGCAGCTTCACAGGGACCCTTCAATATAATTCACCCCTCCACTTT.

The chain is built from TRBV5-6 and TRBJ2-3; D gene uncertain. Germline V gives CDR1 SGHDT, CDR2 YYEEEE. The CDR3 totals 13 residues. V was clipped by 0 bases and J by 9 bases, with 11 bases between them. The CDR3 sequence is CASSLARLFTQYF. The CDR3 DNA reads as TGTGCCAGCAGCTTGGCACGGCTTTTCACGCAGTATTTT.

The V call is TRBV7-9, the J call TRBJ2-3, with D possibly TRBD1 on 6 matching bases. Trimming removed 5 bases from V and 2 bases from J, with 8 bases in between. From germline, CDR1 is SEHNR and CDR2 FQNEAQ (reference sequence). CDR3 length: 13 residues. For the CDR3, the DNA is TGTGCCAGCAGCAACAGGGACACAGATACGCAGTATTTT. Amino acid sequence: CASSNRDTDTQYF.